This T cell receptor beta chain was identified during a study of CD8+ T cells in alopecia areata. Researchers took lesional scalp punch biopsies and peripheral blood from people who were alopecia areata patients. Sequencing relied on a cDNA template that was reverse transcribed from extracted RNA. The protocol was immunoSEQ multiplex PCR, while the TCRdb copy is restricted to in-frame clones and leaves out a portion. The sample consists of 200,000 or so clones, approximately 61% of them appearing once. The V gene's germline CDR1 is GTSNPN and CDR2 SVGIG (reference sequence). The CDR3 loop spans 13 amino acids.

The chain carries TRBV30 and TRBJ2-5; the D is unclear. The J call may be in error: the DNA end matches TRBJ2-7 better. The sample was CD4+ T cells sorted from blood, taken at week 0. The sequence derives from a human donor with alopecia areata. CDR3: CAWNQRNSYEQYF. In DNA form, the CDR3 reads TGTGCCTGGAATCAACGGAACTCCTACGAGCAGTACTTC.